The 21 T cell receptor beta chains below come from one sample, sequenced in a study of T cell responses to AZD1222 COVID-19 vaccine. The data were produced by immunoSEQ multiplex PCR, yet TCRdb's version contains in-frame clones alone and is incomplete. The sample yields 250,000 to 300,000 clones, approximately 94% seen once. This material consisted of peripheral blood, taken 28 days after the second AZD1222 dose. The source of these receptors is an adult who received the AZD1222 COVID-19 vaccine.

The chain has TRBV5-1 and TRBJ2-2, with D hard to call. CDR1 and CDR2 (germline): SGHRS, YFSETQ. The CDR3 runs to 16 residues. With 4 bases removed from V and 1 base from J, the gap between germline ends came to 14 bases. CDR3 in amino acids: CASSPGRLQNTGELFF. The CDR3 DNA is TGCGCCAGCAGCCCCGGGCGGCTACAGAACACCGGGGAGCTGTTTTTT.

V is TRBV5-8 and J is TRBJ2-7; 8 bases are shared with TRBD1. J lost 6 bases, V lost 0 bases, and 8 bases had no gene match. Germline lookup yields CDR1 SGHTS and CDR2 YDEGEE. This CDR3 comprises 15 residues. The CDR3 is CASSLAGTGRGEQYF. In DNA, the CDR3 is TGTGCCAGCAGCTTGGCGGGGACAGGAAGGGGCGAGCAGTACTTC. The full variable domain, completed using reference TRBV5-8 and TRBJ2-7, is EAGVTQSPTHLIKTRGQQATLRCSPISGHTSVYWYQQALGLGLQFLLWYDEGEERNRGNFPPRFSGRQFPNYSSELNVNALELEDSALYLCASSLAGTGRGEQYFGPGTRLTVT.

This chain joins TRBV5-1 and TRBJ2-5, with 11 nucleotides matching TRBD2. Germline V gives CDR1 SGHRS, CDR2 YFSETQ. V dropped 0 bases and J dropped 2; count of bases not matched to a gene: 6. This CDR3 region has 17 residues. CDR3 protein: CASSLEASGGWQETQYF. CDR3 nucleotides: TGCGCCAGCAGCTTGGAGGCTAGCGGGGGGTGGCAAGAGACCCAGTACTTC.

The chain uses TRBV19 and TRBJ1-2; D may be TRBD1 (6 bases). Germline-derived CDR1 and CDR2 are LNHDA and SQIVND (reference sequence). V lost 10 bases and J 4 bases, leaving 16 bases between the germline ends. The CDR3 contains 13 residues. The CDR3 loop is CATGGPGLYGYTF. CDR3 in DNA: TGTGCCACCGGGGGCCCCGGGCTCTATGGCTACACCTTC.

CDR3 DNA sequence: TGTGCCAGCAGTTTACAGGGAGGGTCTAACTATGGCTACACCTTC. This codes for CASSLQGGSNYGYTF. The chain couples TRBV27 to TRBJ1-2; D might be TRBD1 (5 bases). The CDR3 has 15 residues. Germline lookup yields CDR1 MNHEY and CDR2 SMNVEV (reference sequence). The V end lost 2 bases, the J end lost 0 bases, and 10 bases lay between the germline ends.

The chain uses TRBV10-1 and TRBJ1-1, with D tentatively TRBD1 (5 bases). Germline lookup yields CDR1 WNHNN and CDR2 SYGVQD (reference sequence). This CDR3 comprises 12 residues. Trimming removed 6 bases at V and 4 bases at J, with 9 bases between. This CDR3 is CASSAGGTEAFF. The CDR3 coding sequence is TGCGCCAGCAGCGCCGGGGGCACTGAAGCTTTCTTT.

The V and J genes are TRBV9 and TRBJ2-2; 11 bases agree with TRBD1. The CDR3 length is 17 residues. Germline CDR1 and CDR2: SGDLS and YYNGEE. J gave up 5 bases and V 1 base, and 7 bases lay outside the gene matches. In nucleotides, the CDR3 is TGTGCCAGCAGCGTAACGCCGGGACAGGGGGGAACCGGGGAGCTGTTTTTT. Encoded protein: CASSVTPGQGGTGELFF. The full variable domain, rest sourced from reference TRBV9 and TRBJ2-2, is DSGVTQTPKHLITATGQRVTLRCSPRSGDLSVYWYQQSLDQGLQFLIQYYNGEERAKGNILERFSAQQFPDLHSELNLSSLELGDSALYFCASSVTPGQGGTGELFFGEGSRLTVL.

CDR3 DNA: TGTGCCATCTCAACCCGGGGTGAGCAGTTCTTC. The encoded protein is CAISTRGEQFF. The chain carries TRBV25-1 and TRBJ2-1; perhaps TRBD2 as D (5 bases). V was trimmed by 10 bases and J by 9 bases, leaving 13 bases between them. Looked up from germline, CDR1 is MGHDK and CDR2 is SYGVNS. The CDR3 consists of 11 residues.

The J gene is TRBJ1-3, the V gene TRBV5-1; D is perhaps TRBD1 (6 bases). The CDR3 length is 15 residues. Between the trimmed V and J ends, which lost 4 bases and 0 bases, there was a span of 11 bases. Germline loops: CDR1 SGHRS, CDR2 YFSETQ. In DNA, the CDR3 is TGCGCCAGCAGCCCAGGACAGAGCTCTGGAAACACCATATATTTT. Amino acid sequence: CASSPGQSSGNTIYF.

The chain is built from TRBV6-5 and TRBJ2-7, with D tentatively TRBD2 (7 bases). Per the germline V gene, CDR1 is MNHEY and CDR2 is SVGAGI. This CDR3 region has 16 residues. V was cut by 4 bases and J by 7 bases, with 23 bases left in between. The CDR3 reads CASSSAGQRGLGEQYF. CDR3 bases: TGTGCCAGCAGTTCTGCCGGACAGCGGGGCCTCGGGGAGCAGTACTTC.

The chain is built from TRBV28 and TRBJ1-1, with D tentatively TRBD1 (5 bases). The length of the CDR3 is 13 residues. Germline V gene data show CDR1 as MDHEN and CDR2 as SYDVKM. Trimming shortened V by 11 bases and J by 2 bases, and 15 bases separated the two germline ends. CDR3: CAVLGPLNTEAFF. The CDR3 DNA reads as TGTGCCGTTTTGGGACCGTTAAACACTGAAGCTTTCTTT.

V gene TRBV18 combines with J gene TRBJ2-3; the D call may be TRBD1 or TRBD2 (5 bases each). Germline V gene data show CDR1 as KGHSH and CDR2 as LQKENI. The CDR3 length is 16 residues. V was trimmed by 3 bases and J by 2 bases, leaving 15 bases between them. DNA of the CDR3: TGTGCCAGCTCACCTCGCCCGCTGGGGGTCACAGATACGCAGTATTTT. Its translation is CASSPRPLGVTDTQYF.

The chain employs TRBV5-4 and TRBJ2-7; D may be TRBD2 (5 bases). With 4 bases removed from V and 7 bases from J, the gap between germline ends came to 18 bases. Germline V CDR1 and CDR2: SGHNT, YYREEE (reference sequence). This CDR3 contains 14 residues. This chain's CDR3 is CASSAGLGSGEQYF. In nucleotides, the CDR3 is TGTGCCAGCAGCGCCGGGTTGGGATCGGGGGAGCAGTACTTC.

The chain uses TRBV27 and TRBJ2-7; D gene uncertain. This CDR3 is built from 8 residues. Germline V gene lookup returns CDR1 MNHEY and CDR2 SMNVEV (reference sequence). V dropped 6 bases and J dropped 9 bases, with 3 bases sitting between them. The CDR3 nucleotides read TGTGCCAGCAGCCGGCAGTACTTC. Translation: CASSRQYF.

The rearrangement uses TRBV12-3 or TRBV12-4 and TRBJ1-5; the match to TRBD1 covers 7 bases. The CDR3 extends over 13 amino acids. V was clipped by 6 bases and J by 6 bases; unmatched bases: 5. The CDR3 spells CASSRQGAQPQHF. The DNA of the CDR3 is TGTGCCAGCAGCCGACAGGGTGCTCAGCCCCAGCATTTT.

This chain connects TRBV30 to TRBJ2-7; 8 bases match TRBD2. CDR1 GTSNPN and CDR2 SVGIG come from the germline V gene (reference sequence). V shed 0 bases and J 3 bases; nucleotides not matched to a gene: 1. The CDR3 loop spans 13 amino acids. This chain's CDR3 is CAWSVRGGYEQYF. CDR3 coding DNA: TGTGCCTGGAGTGTACGGGGGGGCTACGAGCAGTACTTC.

The rearrangement uses TRBV3-1 (or the pseudogene TRBV3-2) and TRBJ1-4, with D perhaps TRBD1 (5 bases). The CDR3 contains 15 residues. The ends were cut back, 1 base at V and 7 bases at J, with 13 bases in the middle. The germline CDR1 and CDR2 sequences are LGHDT and YNNKEL (reference sequence). CDR3 in DNA: TGTGCCAGCAGCCAAGTAACCAGGGCTAGTGAAAAACTGTTTTTT. Translated, it gives CASSQVTRASEKLFF.

The rearrangement uses TRBV28 and TRBJ1-6; D gene uncertain. With 7 bases removed from V and 7 bases from J, the gap between germline ends came to 11 bases. CDR3 size: 13 residues. CDR1 is MDHEN, CDR2 SYDVKM, per germline. The CDR3 here is CASKGQLNSPLHF. The CDR3 DNA reads as TGTGCCAGCAAAGGGCAGCTCAATTCACCCCTCCACTTT.

This chain uses TRBV27 with TRBJ2-2, with D perhaps matching TRBD1 or TRBD2 (6 bases each). The germline V gene has CDR1 MNHEY and CDR2 SMNVEV (reference sequence). The length of the CDR3 is 13 residues. V gave up 8 bases and J gave up 3 bases, with 10 bases separating them. Here the CDR3 reads CASGGGYTGELFF. The CDR3 region has the DNA TGTGCCAGCGGAGGGGGGTACACCGGGGAGCTGTTTTTT.

The chain has TRBV5-1 and TRBJ1-1; no firm D call. From germline, CDR1 is SGHRS and CDR2 YFSETQ. The CDR3 contains 14 residues. The V end was cut by 4 bases, the J end by 4 bases, with 14 bases between. The CDR3 reads CASSPKVGSTEAFF. DNA for the CDR3: TGCGCCAGCAGCCCCAAAGTAGGGAGCACTGAAGCTTTCTTT. The full variable domain, completed using reference TRBV5-1 and TRBJ1-1, is KAGVTQTPRYLIKTRGQQVTLSCSPISGHRSVSWYQQTPGQGLQFLFEYFSETQRNKGNFPGRFSGRQFSNSRSEMNVSTLELGDSALYLCASSPKVGSTEAFFGQGTRLTVV.

The chain combines TRBV2 with TRBJ1-5; D is unresolved. The CDR3 is 13 amino acids. Germline V gene data show CDR1 as SNHLY and CDR2 as FYNNEI. Trimming left V 6 bases short and J 12 bases short, with 18 bases between. The CDR3 spells CASSRALDLGQHF. Here the CDR3 DNA reads TGTGCCAGCAGCCGGGCCCTAGATCTTGGCCAGCATTTT.